These T cell receptor beta chains were read from a single sample in a study of blood T cell repertoires in COVID-19. Sequenced by immunoSEQ multiplex PCR; TCRdb stores in-frame clones only, minus some. The data contain about 200,000 clones, around 75% of them singletons. What was sequenced was peripheral blood. These receptors were taken from a human donor in a cohort sampled during active COVID-19. Each CDR3 is given with its conserved first and last residue. The D gene is left open where the match is weak. Not every row has a clone size; where given, it reads once, few, many or a size class.

D gene: .
CDR3 length: 14
J gene: TRBJ2-7
V gene: TRBV13
clone size: .
CDR3 protein: CASSLRPGEHEQYF
CDR3 DNA: TGTGCCAGCAGCTTACGGCCAGGGGAACACGAGCAGTACTTC

D gene: TRBD2
CDR3 length: 15
J gene: TRBJ2-1
V gene: TRBV2
clone size: .
CDR3 protein: CASRPTSGVYNEQFF
CDR3 DNA: TGTGCCAGCAGACCAACTAGCGGGGTTTACAATGAGCAGTTCTTC

D gene: .
CDR3 length: 13
J gene: TRBJ1-2
V gene: TRBV7-3
clone size: .
CDR3 protein: CASSPRSGYGYTF
CDR3 DNA: TGTGCCAGCAGTCCAAGGTCGGGGTATGGCTACACCTTC

D gene: TRBD2
CDR3 length: 12
J gene: TRBJ2-7
V gene: TRBV30
clone size: .
CDR3 protein: CAWSGGSYEQYF
CDR3 DNA: TGTGCCTGGAGCGGGGGGTCCTACGAGCAGTACTTC

D gene: TRBD1
CDR3 length: 14
J gene: TRBJ2-7
V gene: TRBV27
clone size: .
CDR3 protein: CASSSRDRRREQYF
CDR3 DNA: TGTGCCAGCAGTTCCCGGGACAGGCGGCGGGAGCAGTACTTC

D gene: TRBD1
CDR3 length: 14
J gene: TRBJ1-2
V gene: TRBV7-2
clone size: once
CDR3 protein: CASSRQDRSGGYTF
CDR3 DNA: TGTGCCAGCAGCAGACAGGACAGGTCGGGAGGCTACACCTTC

D gene: TRBD1
CDR3 length: 15
J gene: TRBJ1-1
V gene: TRBV5-1
clone size: .
CDR3 protein: CASSLVPGGNTEAFF
CDR3 DNA: TGCGCCAGCAGCTTGGTTCCAGGGGGGAACACTGAAGCTTTCTTT

D gene: TRBD1
CDR3 length: 14
J gene: TRBJ1-1
V gene: TRBV30
clone size: .
CDR3 protein: CAWSRQGMNTEAFF
CDR3 DNA: TGTGCCTGGAGCCGACAGGGGATGAACACTGAAGCTTTCTTT

D gene: .
CDR3 length: 13
J gene: TRBJ1-1
V gene: TRBV11-1
clone size: .
CDR3 protein: CASSKLLQGGAFF
CDR3 DNA: TGTGCCAGCAGCAAATTACTACAGGGTGGCGCTTTCTTT

D gene: TRBD1
CDR3 length: 16
J gene: TRBJ2-6
V gene: TRBV2
clone size: .
CDR3 protein: CASRATGVTGANVLTF
CDR3 DNA: TGTGCCAGCAGGGCGACAGGGGTCACTGGGGCCAACGTCCTGACTTTC

D gene: .
CDR3 length: 13
J gene: TRBJ2-2
V gene: TRBV18
clone size: .
CDR3 protein: CASSSEGHGELFF
CDR3 DNA: TGTGCCAGCTCATCGGAGGGGCACGGGGAGCTGTTTTTT

D gene: TRBD1
CDR3 length: 17
J gene: TRBJ1-3
V gene: TRBV23-1
clone size: few
CDR3 protein: CASSQPDRENSGNTIYF
CDR3 DNA: TGCGCCAGCAGTCAACCGGACAGGGAAAACTCTGGAAACACCATATATTTT

D gene: .
CDR3 length: 14
J gene: TRBJ1-1
V gene: TRBV27
clone size: once
CDR3 protein: CASSPPTITGEAFF
CDR3 DNA: TGTGCCAGCAGTCCCCCGACCATAACCGGGGAAGCTTTCTTT

D gene: TRBD1
CDR3 length: 15
J gene: TRBJ2-5
V gene: TRBV6-2/TRBV6-3
clone size: .
CDR3 protein: CASSHPGTGMETQYF
CDR3 DNA: TGTGCCAGCAGTCACCCCGGGACAGGGATGGAGACCCAGTACTTC

D gene: TRBD1
CDR3 length: 16
J gene: TRBJ1-6
V gene: TRBV5-5
clone size: .
CDR3 protein: CASSAQGRLYNSPLHF
CDR3 DNA: TGTGCCAGCAGCGCACAGGGGCGTCTCTATAATTCACCCCTCCACTTT

D gene: TRBD1
CDR3 length: 18
J gene: TRBJ2-3
V gene: TRBV15
clone size: .
CDR3 protein: CATSRDNPGTGDTDTQYF
CDR3 DNA: TGTGCCACCAGCAGAGATAACCCCGGGACAGGCGACACAGATACGCAGTATTTT

D gene: TRBD2
CDR3 length: 14
J gene: TRBJ2-1
V gene: TRBV9
clone size: .
CDR3 protein: CASSGIAGYNEQFF
CDR3 DNA: TGTGCCAGCAGCGGTATAGCGGGATACAATGAGCAGTTCTTC

D gene: .
CDR3 length: 18
J gene: TRBJ2-3
V gene: TRBV19
clone size: .
CDR3 protein: CASSMDGVRRAPADTQYF
CDR3 DNA: TGTGCCAGTAGTATGGACGGGGTACGGCGGGCGCCCGCAGATACGCAGTATTTT

D gene: TRBD1
CDR3 length: 15
J gene: TRBJ2-7
V gene: TRBV5-5
clone size: .
CDR3 protein: CASSLRQGANYEQYF
CDR3 DNA: TGTGCCAGCAGCTTGCGACAGGGGGCAAACTACGAGCAGTACTTC

D gene: .
CDR3 length: 13
J gene: TRBJ1-1
V gene: TRBV9
clone size: .
CDR3 protein: CASSRGGSTEAFF
CDR3 DNA: TGTGCCAGCAGCCGTGGGGGGTCCACTGAAGCTTTCTTT

D gene: TRBD1
CDR3 length: 15
J gene: TRBJ2-7
V gene: TRBV28
clone size: .
CDR3 protein: CASSPIGTVHYEQYF
CDR3 DNA: TGTGCCAGCAGTCCCATTGGGACAGTTCACTACGAGCAGTACTTC

D gene: TRBD1
CDR3 length: 16
J gene: TRBJ2-3
V gene: TRBV5-5
clone size: few
CDR3 protein: CASSPGQGAMTDTQYF
CDR3 DNA: TGTGCCAGCAGCCCCGGACAGGGGGCTATGACAGATACGCAGTATTTT

D gene: .
CDR3 length: 16
J gene: TRBJ1-4
V gene: TRBV7-9
clone size: few
CDR3 protein: CASSFGSRRCEEKLFF
CDR3 DNA: TGTGCCAGCAGCTTTGGGTCGAGGCGGTGCGAAGAAAAACTGTTTTTT

D gene: .
CDR3 length: 15
J gene: TRBJ1-1
V gene: TRBV10-3
clone size: .
CDR3 protein: CAISERGTVNTEAFF
CDR3 DNA: TGTGCCATCAGTGAAAGGGGGACGGTGAACACTGAAGCTTTCTTT

D gene: TRBD2
CDR3 length: 19
J gene: TRBJ2-1
V gene: TRBV5-1
clone size: .
CDR3 protein: CASSYGGTSGRRVGSEQFF
CDR3 DNA: TGCGCCAGCAGCTACGGAGGGACTAGCGGGAGAAGGGTAGGCAGTGAGCAGTTCTTC

D gene: TRBD2
CDR3 length: 17
J gene: TRBJ2-1
V gene: TRBV9
clone size: .
CDR3 protein: CASSLGLAGYSYNEQFF
CDR3 DNA: TGTGCCAGCAGCCTTGGACTAGCGGGATACTCCTACAATGAGCAGTTCTTC

D gene: .
CDR3 length: 14
J gene: TRBJ2-5
V gene: TRBV5-6
clone size: .
CDR3 protein: CASSSLVRGETQYF
CDR3 DNA: TGTGCCAGCAGCTCTTTAGTAAGGGGTGAGACCCAGTACTTC